This T cell receptor (beta chain) was observed in a study of blood T cells in healthy people across ages. Isolation of PBMCs gave at least 6.5 million cells per sample. Total RNA extraction produced at least 5.5 micrograms (per sample) for the study. Overall study findings and caveats: Older age coincided with a roughly linear decline in TCR beta diversity per million T cells. It was the long-lived donors that had more naive CD4+ cells and higher diversity than aged donors.

For the second PCR, which ran for roughly 6 to 12 cycles, a sample-barcoded 5' primer and a J-beta primer mix were used. TCRdb recomputed calls from the 5' RACE reads with MiXCR, one row per CDR3 protein. The sample contains 870,000 or so distinct CDR3 sequences, more than 25% of which appear only once. A note on this clonotype: What it recognizes is unknown. Compared with germline, one end of the junction differs, possibly owing to a read error.

Germline values: CDR1 SGHRS, CDR2 YFSETQ. There are 16 residues in the CDR3. This receptor was obtained from a woman older than 75 in good health. Sequenced: blood. This chain links TRBV5-1 with TRBJ2-6; D is unresolved. CDR3 residues: CASSLHARSGTNVLTF. In nucleotides, the CDR3 is TGCGCCAGCAGCTTGCATGCGCGCTCTGGGACCAACGTCCTGACTTTC.